A single sample is the source of the 26 T cell receptor beta chains below, sequenced in a study of glioma-infiltrating T cells (dated by TCRdb to between 2015 and 2016). This sample was sequenced with an Illumina MiSeq. The iRepertoire nested amplicon-rescue multiplex PCR (arm-PCR) platform was used to amplify TCR alpha and beta CDR3 regions from RNA. TCRdb's own reprocessing of the public reads used fastp at Q25 and MiXCR and kept productive beta chains. Here each entry gathers all rows of one CDR3 protein and keeps the most common genes and DNA. The sample includes fewer than 500,000 distinct CDR3 sequences, with 41% observed a single time. The ten largest clones take up 12% of the sample. The sequenced sample consisted of glioma tissue, nonneoplastic brain tissue, or PBMCs (not recorded which). All receptors derive from a human donor with low-grade glioma or glioblastoma, undergoing nonglioma brain surgery, or in good health (not recorded which).

The chain uses TRBV6-2 or TRBV6-3 and TRBJ2-3; D is perhaps TRBD2 (6 bases). V gave up 2 bases and J gave up 1 base, with 7 bases separating them. This CDR3 is built from 14 residues. The germline CDR1 and CDR2 sequences are MNHEY and SVGEGT. The CDR3 here is CASSYASGTDTQYF. In nucleotides, the CDR3 is TGTGCCAGCAGTTACGCTAGCGGCACAGATACGCAGTATTTT.

This clonotype occurred a few times. The J gene is TRBJ1-1, the V gene TRBV10-3, with D perhaps matching TRBD1 (6 bases). CDR1 is ENHRY, CDR2 SYGVKD, per germline. The V gene lost 11 bases and the J gene lost 4 bases, with 17 bases spanning the gap. The CDR3 loop spans 13 amino acids. The DNA of the CDR3 is TGTGCCCTTCGGGGGGAGACAGGCACTGAAGCTTTCTTT. Translated, it gives CALRGETGTEAFF.

This clonotype showed up many times. The chain uses TRBV20-1 and TRBJ2-1; 10 bases agree with TRBD2. The CDR3 loop spans 15 amino acids. The ends lost 2 bases at V and 9 bases at J; junction bases unmatched: 10. In germline, CDR1 is DFQATT, CDR2 SNEGSKA (reference sequence). CDR3 region: CSARRRASGSIEQFF. The DNA of the CDR3 is TGCAGTGCTAGACGTAGGGCTAGCGGGAGCATTGAGCAGTTCTTC.

Note on this clonotype: This may come from a read error, since a much larger clone is one base off. The chain links TRBV6-1 to TRBJ2-7; 8 bases match TRBD1. There are 15 residues in the CDR3. Germline V lookup: CDR1 MNHNS, CDR2 SASEGT. The CDR3, as DNA: TGTGCCAGCAGTGCTACAGGGGGAAGCTCCCACGAGCAGTACTTC. Its protein is CASSATGGSSHEQYF.

The chain links TRBV7-9 to TRBJ1-1; D gene unclear. Trimming stripped 5 bases from V and 5 bases from J, with 15 bases between. The germline V gene encodes CDR1 SEHNR and CDR2 FQNEAQ (reference sequence). The CDR3 sequence is 14 residues long. Written as DNA, the CDR3 is TGTGCCAGCAGCCACCCGGTGGGGTGGACTGAAGCTTTCTTT. It translates to CASSHPVGWTEAFF.

Note on this clonotype: This may arise from a read error, as a much more abundant clone is one base away. The V and J genes are TRBV28 and TRBJ1-5; D might be TRBD1 (5 bases). The CDR3 sequence is 14 residues long. CDR1 MDHEN and CDR2 SYDVKM come from the germline V gene. Trimming took off 3 bases at V and 2 bases at J, with 8 bases between the two ends. The CDR3 coding sequence is TGTGCCAGCAGTTTGGGGGTGCGCAATCAGCCCCAGCATTTT. It yields the protein CASSLGVRNQPQHF.

This sequence joins TRBV4-1 and TRBJ2-1; D possibly uses TRBD1 or TRBD2 (6 bases each). The V end was cut by 3 bases, the J end by 0 bases, with 12 bases between. CDR1 is MGHRA, CDR2 YSYEKL, per germline. The CDR3 loop spans 16 amino acids. CDR3 nucleotide sequence: TGCGCCAGCAGCCAGGATGGAGGGGGCTCCTACAATGAGCAGTTCTTC. This codes for CASSQDGGGSYNEQFF.

This clonotype was counted a few times. V usage is TRBV7-9 and J usage is TRBJ1-2; no firm D call. Per the germline V gene, CDR1 is SEHNR and CDR2 is FQNEAQ (reference sequence). This CDR3 contains 14 residues. V dropped 3 bases and J dropped 8 bases, with 16 bases sitting between them. The CDR3 loop reads CASSFDPGGGGYTF. The CDR3 DNA follows: TGTGCCAGCAGCTTTGACCCGGGAGGAGGAGGCTACACCTTC.

A word on this clonotype: A read error may be the cause here, since a much bigger clone is one base away. This chain links TRBV25-1 with TRBJ1-2, with D uncertain. The germline CDR1 and CDR2 sequences are MGHDK and SYGVNS. The CDR3 has 12 amino acids. CDR3: CASSEFYYAYTF. The CDR3 DNA reads as TGTGCCAGCAGCGAGTTCTACTATGCCTACACCTTC.

This sequence joins TRBV12-3 or TRBV12-4 and TRBJ2-1; D uncertain. Trimming removed 7 bases from V and 9 bases from J, with 13 bases in between. CDR3 size: 12 residues. CDR3 sequence reads: CASNLSPVEQFF. The DNA of the CDR3 is TGTGCCAGCAACCTTAGTCCAGTTGAGCAGTTCTTC.

In this sample, this clonotype turned up a few times. This sequence joins TRBV4-1 and TRBJ2-1; D perhaps matches TRBD1 (6 bases). The CDR3 contains 16 residues. Trimming removed 4 bases from V and 4 bases from J, with 17 bases in between. Per the germline V gene, CDR1 is MGHRA and CDR2 is YSYEKL. In nucleotides, the CDR3 is TGCGCCAGCAGCCCCCTCGGCTCGGGACATTACAATGAGCAGTTCTTC. Translated, it gives CASSPLGSGHYNEQFF.

The sample holds many counts of this clonotype. The rearrangement joins TRBV7-2 to TRBJ1-6; a possible D gene is TRBD1 (5 bases). V was cut by 2 bases and J by 17 bases, with 13 bases left in between. This CDR3 region has 12 residues. Per the germline V gene, CDR1 is SGHTA and CDR2 is FQGNSA. CDR3 loop: CASSLLSGRIHF. The CDR3 DNA follows: TGTGCCAGCAGCTTATTGTCAGGGCGCATCCACTTT. Variable domain in full (rest from reference TRBV7-2 and TRBJ1-6): GAGVSQSPSNKVTEKGKDVELRCDPISGHTALYWYRQSLGQGLEFLIYFQGNSAPDKSGLPSDRFSAERTGGSVSTLTIQRTQQEDSAVYLCASSLLSGRIHFGNGTRLTVT.

The V gene is TRBV29-1, the J gene TRBJ1-2; D remains unclear. There are 14 residues in the CDR3. V dropped 6 bases and J dropped 2 bases, with 16 bases sitting between them. Germline CDR1 is SQVTM and CDR2 is ANQGSEA. The CDR3 region is CSVVSATANYGYTF. CDR3 DNA: TGCAGCGTAGTATCGGCTACTGCGAACTATGGCTACACCTTC.

This clonotype was recorded at least ten times. The chain links TRBV27 to TRBJ2-1, with 16 nucleotides matching TRBD2. The J segment lost 7 bases and the V segment lost 5 bases, leaving 5 bases of the junction unmatched. Germline CDR1 MNHEY, CDR2 SMNVEV (reference sequence). The CDR3 is 16 amino acids. Here the CDR3 DNA reads TGTGCCAGCAGTCAAGGGACTAGCGGGAGGGTTAATGAGCAGTTCTTC. Translating it yields CASSQGTSGRVNEQFF.

There are many counts of this clonotype. The V and J genes are TRBV10-3 and TRBJ2-1, with D unclear. Germline values: CDR1 ENHRY, CDR2 SYGVKD. V dropped 2 bases and J dropped 10 bases, with 9 bases sitting between them. CDR3 length equals 12 residues. Written as DNA, the CDR3 is TGTGCCATCAGTGAGCTCCGCGGAGAGCAGTTCTTC. Amino acid sequence: CAISELRGEQFF.

V usage is TRBV6-1 and J usage is TRBJ2-3, with 12 positions matching TRBD2. Germline V gives CDR1 MNHNS, CDR2 SASEGT. This CDR3 contains 16 residues. V was pared by 8 bases and J by 4 bases, with 10 bases of the junction left unmatched. This chain's CDR3 is CASLGTSSGRADTQYF. As DNA, the CDR3 is TGTGCCAGCTTGGGCACTTCTAGCGGGAGGGCAGATACGCAGTATTTT.

There are a few counts of this clonotype. V usage is TRBV20-1 and J usage is TRBJ2-3; a possible D gene is TRBD2 (6 bases). The CDR3 has 16 amino acids. Germline values: CDR1 DFQATT, CDR2 SNEGSKA (reference sequence). The V end was cut by 6 bases, the J end by 1 base, with 20 bases between. CDR3: CSAQVTRLDRTDTQYF. The CDR3 nucleotides read TGCAGTGCCCAAGTCACTCGACTAGACCGCACAGATACGCAGTATTTT.

The chain has TRBV6-1 and TRBJ2-7; 12 nucleotides agree with TRBD1. The CDR3 spans 14 residues. CDR1 and CDR2 from the germline V gene are MNHNS and SASEGT. Trimming removed 5 bases from V and 5 bases from J; junction bases left unmatched: 4. CDR3 nucleotide sequence: TGTGCCAGCAGTCGGGACAGGGGGCCTCACGAGCAGTACTTC. Translating it yields CASSRDRGPHEQYF.

Worth noting for this clonotype: This clone may be a read error of a much larger clone one base away. Since the CDR3 does not end with the conserved phenylalanine or tryptophan, this likely comes from a read error. The chain joins TRBV27 to TRBJ1-5, with D maybe TRBD1 (5 bases). V lost 2 bases, J lost 2 bases, and 13 bases lay in between. Germline CDR1 reads MNHEY; CDR2 reads SMNVEV (reference sequence). This CDR3 contains 16 residues. The DNA for the CDR3 is TGTGCCAGCAGTTTACAGGGAGGTGGGGGCAATCAGCCCCAGCATTCT. Translating it yields CASSLQGGGGNQPQHS.

This clonotype was counted ten times or more. V and J are TRBV28 and TRBJ2-3, with D possibly TRBD1 on 5 matching bases. V was pared by 6 bases and J by 3 bases, with 16 bases between. The germline gives CDR1 MDHEN, CDR2 SYDVKM. The CDR3 has 15 amino acids. DNA of the CDR3: TGTGCCAGCAGACAACAATGGGGCAGAACAGATACGCAGTATTTT. Translated: CASRQQWGRTDTQYF.

J is TRBJ2-7 and V is TRBV20-1, with D uncertain. Trimming shortened V by 3 bases and J by 6 bases, and 9 bases separated the two germline ends. Germline V lookup: CDR1 DFQATT, CDR2 SNEGSKA (reference sequence). This CDR3 region has 11 residues. In DNA, the CDR3 is TGCAGTGCTAGGCCACAGCTCGAGCAGTACTTC. As protein: CSARPQLEQYF.

A word on this clonotype: Just one base apart from a much larger clone, this may be a read error. V usage is TRBV6-2 or TRBV6-3 and J usage is TRBJ1-1; no firm D call. The CDR3 has 15 residues. Germline CDR1 and CDR2: MNHEY and SVGEGT. For the CDR3, the DNA is TGTGCCAGCCACCCCCTGGTGTTAGGGAACACTGCAGCTTTCTTT. Protein sequence: CASHPLVLGNTAAFF.

This clonotype occurred a few times. The J gene is TRBJ2-3, the V gene TRBV7-2, with 14 bases lining up with TRBD2. Per the germline V gene, CDR1 is SGHTA and CDR2 is FQGNSA. The CDR3 spans 14 residues. Trimming took 5 bases from V and 9 from J; bases not matched to a gene: 4. CDR3 region: CASSQGTSGRTQYF. The CDR3 coding sequence is TGTGCCAGCAGCCAAGGGACTAGCGGGAGAACGCAGTATTTT.

This clonotype was observed at least ten times. This chain uses TRBV27 with TRBJ2-7; D possibly corresponds to TRBD2 (5 bases). This CDR3 comprises 16 residues. The V gene lost 2 bases and the J gene lost 2 bases, with 16 bases spanning the gap. The germline V gene encodes CDR1 MNHEY and CDR2 SMNVEV (reference sequence). The CDR3 DNA reads TGTGCCAGCAGTTTAAAGGCTCTCGCGGGCCCCTACGAGCAGTACTTC. This encodes CASSLKALAGPYEQYF.

This chain links TRBV20-1 with TRBJ2-7; TRBD2 matches 7 bases. CDR1 and CDR2 from the germline V gene are DFQATT and SNEGSKA (reference sequence). The CDR3 has 12 residues. V was clipped by 5 bases and J by 2 bases; unmatched bases: 3. The chain's CDR3 is CSASSGAYEQYF. As DNA, the CDR3 is TGCAGTGCTTCTAGCGGTGCCTACGAGCAGTACTTC.

The table lists this clonotype with a few counts. This chain connects TRBV2 to TRBJ2-7; 8 positions match TRBD1. Trimming cost V 1 base and J 3 bases; bases outside gene matches: 5. This CDR3 comprises 15 residues. Germline V lookup: CDR1 SNHLY, CDR2 FYNNEI. The CDR3 DNA follows: TGTGCCAGCAGTGAAGGGCAGGGGGCAAACTACGAGCAGTACTTC. Amino acids: CASSEGQGANYEQYF.